The 13 T cell receptor beta chains given below trace back to one sample, sequenced in a study of T cells after somatic rescue of genetic block. The data were produced by immunoSEQ multiplex PCR, yet TCRdb's version contains in-frame clones alone and is incomplete. Of around 64,000 clones in the sample, under 95% were seen once. The sequenced sample was peripheral blood mononuclear cells (PBMCs). The receptors shown here come from a man aged 40-49 years.

V usage is TRBV18 and J usage is TRBJ2-1; no firm D call. The V end was cut by 1 base, the J end by 1 base, with 14 bases between. The CDR3 runs to 17 residues. Germline lookup yields CDR1 KGHSH and CDR2 LQKENI. CDR3 protein: CASSPQVGRGSYNEQFF. Here the CDR3 DNA reads TGTGCCAGCTCACCACAGGTTGGGCGTGGGTCCTACAATGAGCAGTTCTTC.

The chain combines TRBV19 with TRBJ1-5; the D is unclear. Per the germline V gene, CDR1 is LNHDA and CDR2 is SQIVND (reference sequence). The CDR3 runs 16 residues. V dropped 1 base and J dropped 3 bases, with 13 bases sitting between them. The CDR3 DNA reads TGTGCCAGTAGTATAGGTAGAGCCACGTACAATCAGCCCCAGCATTTT. This codes for CASSIGRATYNQPQHF. The full variable domain, with the rest looked up from reference TRBV19 and TRBJ1-5, is DGGITQSPKYLFRKEGQNVTLSCEQNLNHDAMYWYRQDPGQGLRLIYYSQIVNDFQKGDIAEGYSVSREKKESFPLTVTSAQKNPTAFYLCASSIGRATYNQPQHFGDGTRLSIL.

The chain employs TRBV18 and TRBJ2-1; 10 bases map to TRBD2. This CDR3 is built from 16 residues. V was pared by 3 bases and J by 0 bases, with 2 bases of the junction left unmatched. The germline V gene encodes CDR1 KGHSH and CDR2 LQKENI. The CDR3 nucleotides read TGTGCCAGCTCACCGGGACTAGCGTCCTCCTACAATGAGCAGTTCTTC. This gives the protein CASSPGLASSYNEQFF. The full variable domain, completed using reference TRBV18 and TRBJ2-1, is NAGVMQNPRHLVRRRGQEARLRCSPMKGHSHVYWYRQLPEEGLKFMVYLQKENIIDESGMPKERFSAEFPKEGPSILRIQQVVRGDSAAYFCASSPGLASSYNEQFFGPGTRLTVL.

The rearrangement joins TRBV27 to TRBJ2-7; D is perhaps TRBD2 (6 bases). The CDR3 sequence is 15 residues long. Trimming took 7 bases from V and 5 from J, leaving 21 bases between them. From germline, CDR1 is MNHEY and CDR2 SMNVEV (reference sequence). The CDR3 region has the DNA TGTGCCAGCAAAAGGAGTAGCGGAGTTCCCGACGAGCAGTACTTC. Translated: CASKRSSGVPDEQYF.

The chain combines TRBV15 with TRBJ2-3; D not certain. CDR3 length: 15 amino acids. CDR1 LNHNV and CDR2 YYDKDF come from the germline V gene (reference sequence). V gave up 4 bases and J gave up 0 bases, with 11 bases separating them. The CDR3 is CATSTTKWSTDTQYF. The CDR3, as DNA: TGTGCCACCAGCACTACTAAGTGGAGCACAGATACGCAGTATTTT. Based on the CDR3 plus reference TRBV15 and TRBJ2-3, the full variable domain is DAMVIQNPRYQVTQFGKPVTLSCSQTLNHNVMYWYQQKSSQAPKLLFHYYDKDFNNEADTPDNFQSRRPNTSFCFLDIRSPGLGDTAMYLCATSTTKWSTDTQYFGPGTRLTVL.

This clone was observed once. This chain links TRBV13 with TRBJ2-1, with TRBD1 matching 10 bases. Germline V lookup: CDR1 PRHDT, CDR2 FYEKMQ (reference sequence). This CDR3 region has 15 residues. Trimming removed 3 bases from V and 8 bases from J; junction bases left unmatched: 7. The CDR3 DNA is TGTGCCAGCAGCTTGGGACAGGGGCGAGTCGATGAGCAGTTCTTC. Residues: CASSLGQGRVDEQFF.

The chain employs TRBV4-1 and TRBJ2-1; 9 bases fit TRBD1. The J segment lost 6 bases and the V segment lost 1 base, leaving 7 bases of the junction unmatched. Germline CDR1 and CDR2: MGHRA and YSYEKL. This CDR3 contains 16 residues. Written as DNA, the CDR3 is TGCGCCAGCAGCCAAGGCCGGGGACAGGGTGGCAATGAGCAGTTCTTC. Its protein is CASSQGRGQGGNEQFF.

This sequence joins TRBV4-1 and TRBJ1-2; no reliable D call. V lost 4 bases, J lost 3 bases, and 12 bases lay in between. Germline values: CDR1 MGHRA, CDR2 YSYEKL. This CDR3 contains 14 residues. The CDR3 is CASSPLAGDYGYTF. CDR3 DNA: TGCGCCAGCAGCCCCTTGGCAGGCGACTATGGCTACACCTTC.

The V and J genes are TRBV7-9 and TRBJ2-3, with D maybe TRBD1 (5 bases). The CDR3 contains 14 residues. CDR1 and CDR2 from the germline V gene are SEHNR and FQNEAQ (reference sequence). Trimming took 2 bases from V and 4 from J, leaving 10 bases between them. The CDR3 region is CASSLFDRADTQYF. For the CDR3, the DNA is TGTGCCAGCAGCTTATTTGACAGAGCAGATACGCAGTATTTT.

V and J are TRBV5-1 and TRBJ2-2; D is unclear. Germline CDR1 reads SGHRS; CDR2 reads YFSETQ. The CDR3 spans 15 residues. V was cut by 5 bases and J by 4 bases, with 15 bases left in between. CDR3 sequence reads: CASRQRPASTGELFF. CDR3 in DNA: TGCGCCAGCAGACAGAGACCCGCGAGCACCGGGGAGCTGTTTTTT.

The chain combines TRBV28 with TRBJ1-5; the D is unclear. The CDR3 totals 14 residues. Trimming cost V 5 bases and J 4 bases, with 12 bases left between them. Germline values: CDR1 MDHEN, CDR2 SYDVKM. Here the CDR3 reads CASSDARWNQPQHF. CDR3 DNA sequence: TGTGCCAGCAGTGATGCCAGGTGGAATCAGCCCCAGCATTTT.

The chain has TRBV27 and TRBJ2-1, with D possibly matching TRBD1 (5 bases). Germline CDR1 reads MNHEY; CDR2 reads SMNVEV (reference sequence). The CDR3 spans 12 residues. V gave up 8 bases and J gave up 4 bases, with 9 bases separating them. DNA of the CDR3: TGTGCCAGCCGGACACCTTACAATGAGCAGTTCTTC. Translation: CASRTPYNEQFF.

The chain joins TRBV19 to TRBJ1-2; tentative D call: TRBD1 (6 bases). V was pared by 6 bases and J by 5 bases, with 16 bases between. Germline lookup yields CDR1 LNHDA and CDR2 SQIVND (reference sequence). This CDR3 has 14 residues. CDR3 sequence (DNA): TGTGCCAGTAGCCAACCCCAAGGGGGATATGGCTACACCTTC. Its protein is CASSQPQGGYGYTF.